This is a list of T cell receptor beta chains from one sample in a study of T-cell memory formation after mild COVID-19. TCRdb analysed the 5' RACE reads with MiXCR anew, one entry per CDR3 protein. The sample includes hundreds of thousands of distinct CDR3 sequences, roughly 26% of them seen just once. Material for sequencing was PBMCs or a T cell subset sorted from them (not recorded which). These receptors came from an adult woman who had mild COVID-19 (a few samples of this study predate the infection). Cell type and time point are not known. Both conserved end residues are part of each CDR3. The D gene is left open where the match is weak. Clone size is given for some rows only: seen once, a few or many times, or a class if the clone is expanded.

J: TRBJ1-2; D: -; V: TRBV29-1; size: few; length: 11; CDR3: CSVTDSYGYTF; DNA: TGCAGCGTAACGGACAGCTATGGCTACACCTTC
J: TRBJ2-3; D: TRBD1; V: TRBV18; size: few; length: 17; CDR3: CASSHPDRGLWTDTQYF; DNA: TGTGCCAGCTCACACCCGGACAGGGGGCTGTGGACAGATACGCAGTATTTT
J: TRBJ1-1; D: -; V: TRBV24-1; size: -; length: 14; CDR3: CATSDPPEGTGAFF; DNA: TGTGCCACCAGTGATCCCCCAGAGGGTACCGGGGCTTTCTTT
J: TRBJ2-2; D: -; V: TRBV14; size: few; length: 13; CDR3: CASSQDSTGELFF; DNA: TGTGCCAGCAGCCAAGACAGCACCGGGGAGCTGTTTTTT
J: TRBJ2-2; D: TRBD1; V: TRBV7-2; size: -; length: 14; CDR3: CASSLPRGQGELFF; DNA: TGTGCCAGCAGCTTGCCCAGGGGGCAGGGGGAGCTGTTTTTT
J: TRBJ1-4; D: -; V: TRBV7-9; size: few; length: 14; CDR3: CASSLAGRNEKLFF; DNA: TGTGCCAGCAGCTTGGCAGGACGTAATGAAAAACTGTTTTTT
J: TRBJ2-3; D: TRBD1; V: TRBV7-8; size: few; length: 19; CDR3: CASSLPPPGQGAPTDTQYF; DNA: TGTGCCAGCAGCCTACCCCCGCCGGGACAGGGGGCACCAACAGATACGCAGTATTTT
J: TRBJ1-2; D: TRBD1; V: TRBV10-3; size: -; length: 15; CDR3: CAITGTGRGNYGYTF; DNA: TGTGCCATCACAGGGACAGGCCGGGGTAACTATGGCTACACCTTC
J: TRBJ1-6; D: -; V: TRBV27; size: -; length: 13; CDR3: CASSLSRGTPLHF; DNA: TGTGCCAGCAGTTTATCGAGGGGAACACCCCTCCACTTT
J: TRBJ2-7; D: -; V: TRBV9; size: -; length: 14; CDR3: CASSVGRGSYEQYF; DNA: TGTGCCAGCAGCGTGGGCAGGGGTTCCTACGAGCAGTACTTC
J: TRBJ2-1; D: -; V: TRBV5-6; size: -; length: 11; CDR3: CASSRWDEQFF; DNA: TGTGCCAGCAGCCGCTGGGATGAGCAGTTCTTC
J: TRBJ1-2; D: -; V: TRBV27; size: -; length: 16; CDR3: CASSPVFAPGLYGYTF; DNA: TGTGCCAGCAGTCCAGTGTTTGCTCCCGGCCTCTACGGCTACACCTTC
J: TRBJ1-6; D: TRBD1; V: TRBV6-6; size: -; length: 14; CDR3: CASSLQGAHSPLHF; DNA: TGTGCCAGCAGCCTACAGGGGGCTCATTCACCCCTCCACTTT
J: TRBJ2-1; D: TRBD1; V: TRBV12-3/TRBV12-4; size: few; length: 13; CDR3: CASSFRGTGNRFF; DNA: TGTGCCAGCAGCTTTCGCGGGACAGGGAATAGGTTCTTC
J: TRBJ2-1; D: -; V: TRBV12-3/TRBV12-4; size: few; length: 15; CDR3: CASSAQGEGHNEQFF; DNA: TGTGCCAGCAGTGCGCAGGGAGAAGGGCACAATGAGCAGTTCTTC
J: TRBJ1-5; D: -; V: TRBV24-1; size: -; length: 14; CDR3: CATSPAGYNQPQHF; DNA: TGTGCCACCAGCCCAGCAGGGTACAATCAGCCCCAGCATTTT
J: TRBJ1-1; D: -; V: TRBV2; size: -; length: 13; CDR3: CASSVVMNTEAFF; DNA: TGTGCCAGCAGTGTCGTGATGAACACTGAAGCTTTCTTT
J: TRBJ1-3; D: -; V: TRBV5-1; size: few; length: 16; CDR3: CASRAGGGGSGNTIYF; DNA: TGCGCCAGCAGAGCGGGGGGCGGCGGCTCTGGAAACACCATATATTTT
J: TRBJ2-5; D: -; V: TRBV6-1; size: -; length: 15; CDR3: CASSEAGFRGETQYF; DNA: TGTGCCAGCAGTGAAGCCGGGTTCCGTGGGGAGACCCAGTACTTC
J: TRBJ1-6; D: -; V: TRBV12-3/TRBV12-4; size: many; length: 15; CDR3: CASSYRDRYNSPLHF; DNA: TGTGCCAGCAGCTACCGGGACCGGTATAATTCACCCCTCCACTTT
J: TRBJ2-7; D: -; V: TRBV18; size: -; length: 13; CDR3: CASSNRASYEQYF; DNA: TGTGCCAGCTCAAACAGGGCTTCATACGAGCAGTACTTC
J: TRBJ1-1; D: TRBD1; V: TRBV3-1; size: -; length: 15; CDR3: CASSQPGQANTEAFF; DNA: TGTGCCAGCAGCCAACCCGGACAGGCGAACACTGAAGCTTTCTTT
J: TRBJ2-7; D: TRBD1; V: TRBV9; size: few; length: 15; CDR3: CASSPEGQPTYEQYF; DNA: TGTGCCAGCAGCCCAGAGGGACAGCCGACCTACGAGCAGTACTTC
J: TRBJ2-1; D: TRBD2; V: TRBV3-1; size: -; length: 15; CDR3: CASSHSGRASNEQFF; DNA: TGTGCCAGCAGCCATAGCGGGAGGGCCTCCAATGAGCAGTTCTTC
J: TRBJ1-4; D: -; V: TRBV7-6; size: few; length: 17; CDR3: CASSLALRTATNEKLFF; DNA: TGTGCCAGCAGCTTAGCGCTGAGAACTGCAACTAATGAAAAACTGTTTTTT
J: TRBJ1-2; D: -; V: TRBV7-2; size: -; length: 14; CDR3: CASSLDGGPYGYTF; DNA: TGTGCCAGCAGCTTAGATGGGGGACCCTATGGCTACACCTTC
J: TRBJ2-5; D: TRBD2; V: TRBV11-2; size: few; length: 15; CDR3: CASSLVYGGKETQYF; DNA: TGTGCCAGCAGCTTAGTGTACGGGGGGAAAGAGACCCAGTACTTC
J: TRBJ2-5; D: -; V: TRBV4-2; size: -; length: 16; CDR3: CASSQDPRGSVETQYF; DNA: TGTGCCAGCAGCCAAGATCCGAGGGGGTCGGTGGAGACCCAGTACTTC
J: TRBJ2-2; D: TRBD1; V: TRBV30; size: -; length: 14; CDR3: CAWSRGLDTGELFF; DNA: TGTGCCTGGAGCAGGGGGCTGGATACCGGGGAGCTGTTTTTT
J: TRBJ2-7; D: TRBD2; V: TRBV5-1; size: -; length: 14; CDR3: CASSLSAGNGEQYF; DNA: TGCGCCAGCAGCTTGTCAGCGGGAAATGGCGAGCAGTACTTC
J: TRBJ2-1; D: TRBD2; V: TRBV7-9; size: -; length: 14; CDR3: CASSPGGVGTEQFF; DNA: TGTGCCAGCAGCCCGGGGGGAGTTGGAACTGAGCAGTTCTTC
J: TRBJ2-2; D: TRBD2; V: TRBV7-3; size: -; length: 19; CDR3: CASSPPPGLAGTNTGELFF; DNA: TGTGCCAGCAGTCCCCCTCCTGGGCTAGCGGGGACGAACACCGGGGAGCTGTTTTTT
J: TRBJ2-5; D: -; V: TRBV5-5; size: few; length: 14; CDR3: CASSFKVGVETQYF; DNA: TGTGCCAGCAGCTTCAAGGTGGGGGTAGAGACCCAGTACTTC
J: TRBJ1-1; D: TRBD1; V: TRBV5-6; size: many; length: 12; CDR3: CASSLVTGEAFF; DNA: TGTGCCAGCAGCTTGGTGACAGGGGAAGCTTTCTTT
J: TRBJ2-1; D: TRBD2; V: TRBV11-1; size: -; length: 15; CDR3: CASSPGTSASREQFF; DNA: TGTGCCAGCAGCCCCGGGACTAGCGCGTCGCGTGAGCAGTTCTTC
J: TRBJ2-7; D: TRBD2; V: TRBV12-3/TRBV12-4; size: -; length: 14; CDR3: CASSFAGVSYEQYF; DNA: TGTGCCAGCAGTTTCGCGGGAGTCTCCTACGAGCAGTACTTC